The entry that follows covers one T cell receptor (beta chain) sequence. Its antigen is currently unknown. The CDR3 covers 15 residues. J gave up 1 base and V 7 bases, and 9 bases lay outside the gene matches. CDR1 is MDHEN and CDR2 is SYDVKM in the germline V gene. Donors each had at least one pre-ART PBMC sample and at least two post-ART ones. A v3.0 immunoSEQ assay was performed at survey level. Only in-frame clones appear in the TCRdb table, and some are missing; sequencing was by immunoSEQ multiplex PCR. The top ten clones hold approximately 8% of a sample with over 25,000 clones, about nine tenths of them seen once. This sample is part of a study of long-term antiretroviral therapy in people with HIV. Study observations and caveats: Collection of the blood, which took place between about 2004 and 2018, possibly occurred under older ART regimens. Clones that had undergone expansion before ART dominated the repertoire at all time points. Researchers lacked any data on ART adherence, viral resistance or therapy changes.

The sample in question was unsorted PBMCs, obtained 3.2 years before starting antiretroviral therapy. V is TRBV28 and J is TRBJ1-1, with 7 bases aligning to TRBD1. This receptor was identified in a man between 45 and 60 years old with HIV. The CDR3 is CASKPGDRENTEAFF. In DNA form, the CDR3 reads TGTGCCAGCAAGCCAGGGGACAGAGAGAACACTGAAGCTTTCTTT.